This T cell receptor (beta chain) was profiled in a study of blood T cell repertoires in COVID-19. Study background: Samples of COVID-19 (acute and convalescent) were obtained from the United States, Italy and Spain. The cDNA or gDNA used as material had been derived from T cells, B-cell-depleted T cells, or PBMCs.

The CDR3 loop spans 18 amino acids. Trimming cost V 6 bases and J 0 bases; bases outside gene matches: 14. Germline assignment: CDR1 MDHEN and CDR2 SYDVKM. Original processing notes: By means of reference gene primer amplification, nucleated cell counts were estimated. Repertoires were generated with immunoSEQ multiplex PCR, while TCRdb's copy carries only in-frame clones and drops some. V, J and clone size are those of that table, while D and trimming were read from the DNA. The data show about 180,000 clones, more than 65% seen once. The J gene is TRBJ1-5, the V gene TRBV28; 7 bases match TRBD1. The sample comprised peripheral blood. This TCR was recovered from an elderly woman with active or convalescent COVID-19. The CDR3 is CASSTPGQPRHSNQPQHF. CDR3 DNA sequence: TGTGCCAGCAGCACACCGGGACAGCCGCGTCATAGCAATCAGCCCCAGCATTTT.